This T cell receptor beta chain came from a study of siplizumab effects on memory and regulatory T cells. Study results and limitations: Proliferating siplizumab-cultured Tregs lacked confirmed suppressive function. Apparently key alloresponse contributors, naive T cells also seemed more diverse than memory cells. Controls showed an average of around 28% Treg-derived mappable alloreactive CD4+ clones, while siplizumab showed 60% to 80%.

About this clone itself: What it recognizes is unknown.

Around 9.2 x 10^4 TCR templates underwent assay in every sample. Some clones are missing from TCRdb's copy, which holds only in-frame ones; the method was immunoSEQ multiplex PCR. The table includes approximately 58,000 clones, approximately 95% detected once. This TCR was recovered from a human donor in good health. The sequenced material came from CD8+ T cells sorted from blood.

The CDR3 region is CASRIRGTYEQYF. CDR3 in DNA: TGTGCCAGCAGGATAAGGGGGACCTACGAGCAGTACTTC. This rearrangement joins TRBV27 to TRBJ2-7, with D possibly matching TRBD1 (6 bases). V was pared by 6 bases and J by 2 bases, with 11 bases between. This CDR3 has 13 residues. CDR1 is MNHEY and CDR2 is SMNVEV in the germline V gene (reference sequence).